The source of this T cell receptor (beta chain) is a study of radiation and T cells in renal cell carcinoma. The data were produced by immunoSEQ multiplex PCR, yet TCRdb's version contains in-frame clones alone and is incomplete. The table records 25,000 to 30,000 clones, approximately 84% of them present only once. Time point specified: blood 2 weeks post-SBRT. The sample's treatment: 15 Gy SBRT to primary tumor, nephrectomy 4 weeks later. Trimming stripped 2 bases from V and 7 bases from J, with 11 bases between. The CDR3 runs 13 residues. Germline assignment: CDR1 MNHNS and CDR2 SASEGT. This sequence originates from a man in his fifties or sixties with renal cell carcinoma. V gene TRBV6-1 combines with J gene TRBJ1-2; no clear D gene. The sample in question was blood, obtained from a patient whose treatment included radiotherapy and nephrectomy. The CDR3 DNA sequence: TGTGCCAGCAGTGAACAGCAGGAATCTGGCTACACCTTC. It codes for CASSEQQESGYTF.